Only a few counts were recorded for the clone carrying this TCR beta chain. Its specificity is unknown. This sample is drawn from a study of OX40 agonist ivuxolimab in advanced cancers. Study-wide context: Ivuxolimab doses were 0.01, 0.1, 0.3, 1.5, 3 or 10 mg/kg every 2 weeks.

TCRdb keeps only in-frame clones here, not all; method: immunoSEQ multiplex PCR. The table records 60,000 to 65,000 clones, nearly 90% of them present only once. Study-level findings and limits: Also showing low normalized T-cell clonal expansion were some of the nonresponders.

The CDR3 spans 14 residues. Germline CDR1 and CDR2: SEHNR and FQNEAQ (reference sequence). V trimming: 4 bases; J trimming: 7 bases; junction bases outside the gene matches: 8. The clonotype was recovered from an adult with an advanced solid tumor such as melanoma, head and neck, liver or kidney cancer. The specimen was CD4+ or CD8+ T cells sorted from blood, collected in a trial of the OX40 agonist ivuxolimab. The chain has TRBV7-9 and TRBJ2-7; 9 bases fit TRBD1. CDR3 region: CASSSGQGPWEQYF. As DNA, the CDR3 is TGTGCCAGCAGCTCCGGACAGGGGCCTTGGGAGCAGTACTTC. The whole variable domain, remainder taken from reference TRBV7-9 and TRBJ2-7, is DTGVSQNPRHKITKRGQNVTFRCDPISEHNRLYWYRQTLGQGPEFLTYFQNEAQLEKSRLLSDRFSAERPKGSFSTLEIQRTEQGDSAMYLCASSSGQGPWEQYFGPGTRLTVT.